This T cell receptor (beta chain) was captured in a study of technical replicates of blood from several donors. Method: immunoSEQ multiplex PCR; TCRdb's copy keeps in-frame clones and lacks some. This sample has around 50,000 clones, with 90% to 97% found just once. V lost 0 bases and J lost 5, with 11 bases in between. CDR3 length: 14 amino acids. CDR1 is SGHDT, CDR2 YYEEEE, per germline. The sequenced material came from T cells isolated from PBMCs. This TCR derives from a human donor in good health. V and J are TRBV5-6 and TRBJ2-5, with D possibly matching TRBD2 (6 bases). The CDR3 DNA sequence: TGTGCCAGCAGCTTGGCGGGAGCGAGGGAGACCCAGTACTTC. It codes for CASSLAGARETQYF.